This T cell receptor (beta chain) was captured by sequencing in a study of shared clonotypes between healthy human individuals. Study summary: CD8 memory received one plate per donor, CD8 naive two, CD4 memory three and CD4 naive three.

CD45RA-negative memory and CD45RA+ naive subsets were split from the CD4+ cells. Regarding this clone: What it recognizes is unknown.

Study-level points and caveats: Depth of sequencing was expected to influence donor clonotype sharing.

Germline V gene data show CDR1 as SEHNR and CDR2 as FQNEAQ (reference sequence). CDR3 length equals 16 residues. J gave up 3 bases and V 7 bases, and 8 bases lay outside the gene matches. Genomic DNA belonging to each subset was distributed in equal measure over several immunoSEQ plates. Method: immunoSEQ multiplex PCR; TCRdb's copy keeps in-frame clones and lacks some. The table has about 1.5 million clones, roughly 96% seen once. The V and J genes are TRBV7-9 and TRBJ2-1; 11 nucleotides match TRBD1. This receptor was obtained from a man aged 30-40 years in good health. Sequencing was performed on naive CD4+ T cells sorted from blood. Sample subset: CD45RA+ positively selected. The CDR3 loop is CASTPPGTGGYNEQFF. DNA of the CDR3: TGTGCCAGCACCCCACCTGGGACAGGGGGCTACAATGAGCAGTTCTTC.